One and the same sample provided the 21 T cell receptor beta chains below, sequenced in a study of T cell responses to AZD1222 COVID-19 vaccine. Only in-frame clones appear in the TCRdb table, and some are missing; sequencing was by immunoSEQ multiplex PCR. This table has around 99,000 clones, around 87% appearing once. Here the sequenced sample was peripheral blood, taken on day 0 of AZD1222 vaccination. Source of these receptors: an adult in good health.

The chain combines TRBV4-2 with TRBJ1-4; D remains ambiguous. CDR3 size: 14 residues. In germline, CDR1 is LGHNA, CDR2 YNFKEQ. Trimming removed 3 bases at V and 4 bases at J, with 9 bases between. CDR3 amino acids: CASSQETINEKLFF. The CDR3 DNA reads TGTGCCAGCAGCCAGGAAACTATTAATGAAAAACTGTTTTTT.

This chain connects TRBV6-5 to TRBJ2-7; 7 bases line up with TRBD2. This CDR3 has 14 amino acids. The J segment lost 2 bases and the V segment lost 7 bases, leaving 8 bases of the junction unmatched. In germline, CDR1 is MNHEY, CDR2 SVGAGI. CDR3 nucleotides: TGTGCCAGCACCGCCAGCGGGGCCGCCTACGAGCAGTACTTC. Translating it yields CASTASGAAYEQYF.

The chain links TRBV7-9 to TRBJ1-1; D is unresolved. This CDR3 has 15 amino acids. Trimming pared 5 bases from V and 1 base from J, leaving 14 bases between. Looked up from germline, CDR1 is SEHNR and CDR2 is FQNEAQ (reference sequence). Here the CDR3 DNA reads TGTGCCAGCAGCCAGCTGGGTCCGGGGAACACTGAAGCTTTCTTT. Its protein product is CASSQLGPGNTEAFF.

This chain connects TRBV13 to TRBJ1-5; the D is unclear. Trimming cost V 0 bases and J 6 bases, with 3 bases left between them. There are 12 residues in the CDR3. Germline CDR1 reads PRHDT; CDR2 reads FYEKMQ (reference sequence). CDR3 sequence (DNA): TGTGCCAGCAGCTTAGGACCTCAGCCCCAGCATTTT. Its protein product is CASSLGPQPQHF. Combining the CDR3 with reference TRBV13 and TRBJ1-5 gives the whole variable domain AAGVIQSPRHLIKEKRETATLKCYPIPRHDTVYWYQQGPGQDPQFLISFYEKMQSDKGSIPDRFSAQQFSDYHSELNMSSLELGDSALYFCASSLGPQPQHFGDGTRLSIL.

This chain connects TRBV11-3 to TRBJ2-3; 12 nucleotides agree with TRBD2. CDR1 is SGHNT and CDR2 is YENEEA in the germline V gene. V was pared by 5 bases and J by 1 base, with 13 bases of the junction left unmatched. The CDR3 sequence is 19 residues long. The DNA for the CDR3 is TGTGCCAGCAGCCGAGGACAGGGCCGACTAGCGGGAGGCACAGATACGCAGTATTTT. This codes for CASSRGQGRLAGGTDTQYF. The full variable domain, with the rest looked up from reference TRBV11-3 and TRBJ2-3, is EAGVVQSPRYKIIEKKQPVAFWCNPISGHNTLYWYLQNLGQGPELLIRYENEEAVDDSQLPKDRFSAERLKGVDSTLKIQPAELGDSAVYLCASSRGQGRLAGGTDTQYFGPGTRLTVL.

The chain is built from TRBV2 and TRBJ1-6; D remains ambiguous. The length of the CDR3 is 14 residues. Germline V gene data show CDR1 as SNHLY and CDR2 as FYNNEI. Trimming removed 1 base at V and 4 bases at J, with 5 bases between. CDR3 sequence reads: CASSEEGYNSPLHF. CDR3 nucleotides: TGTGCCAGCAGTGAAGAGGGTTATAATTCACCCCTCCACTTT. The full variable domain, with the rest looked up from reference TRBV2 and TRBJ1-6, is EPEVTQTPSHQVTQMGQEVILRCVPISNHLYFYWYRQILGQKVEFLVSFYNNEISEKSEIFDDQFSVERPDGSNFTLKIRSTKLEDSAMYFCASSEEGYNSPLHFGNGTRLTVT.

The chain carries TRBV4-3 and TRBJ1-3, with D perhaps TRBD1 (5 bases). The CDR3 totals 16 residues. Trimming took 0 bases from V and 4 from J, leaving 13 bases between them. Germline CDR1 and CDR2: LGHNA and YSLEER. This CDR3 reads CASSQDRGARGNTIYF. CDR3 DNA: TGCGCCAGCAGCCAAGATCGTGGGGCGCGAGGAAACACCATATATTTT.

For the CDR3, the DNA is TGTGCCAGCTCACCGGGGACAGGGAGTACCTACGAGCAGTACTTC. Its protein product is CASSPGTGSTYEQYF. The chain links TRBV18 to TRBJ2-7; 9 nucleotides match TRBD1. Germline V gene sequence: CDR1 KGHSH, CDR2 LQKENI. This CDR3 is 15 amino acids long. J lost 2 bases, V lost 3 bases, and 5 bases had no gene match. Complete variable domain (other parts from reference TRBV18 and TRBJ2-7): NAGVMQNPRHLVRRRGQEARLRCSPMKGHSHVYWYRQLPEEGLKFMVYLQKENIIDESGMPKERFSAEFPKEGPSILRIQQVVRGDSAAYFCASSPGTGSTYEQYFGPGTRLTVT.

The J gene is TRBJ1-5, the V gene TRBV6-5; unclear D gene. V gave up 10 bases and J gave up 1 base, with 11 bases separating them. This CDR3 spans 13 amino acids. The germline V gene has CDR1 MNHEY and CDR2 SVGAGI. The CDR3 reads CATVSQSNQPQHF. The CDR3 region has the DNA TGTGCCACCGTCAGTCAGAGCAATCAGCCCCAGCATTTT.

The chain is built from TRBV5-8 and TRBJ2-7, with 8 bases aligning to TRBD1. The CDR3 extends over 14 amino acids. J gave up 2 bases and V 1 base, and 2 bases lay outside the gene matches. CDR1 is SGHTS, CDR2 YDEGEE, per germline. DNA for the CDR3: TGTGCCAGCAGCTTGTGGGACAGGACCTACGAGCAGTACTTC. Translation: CASSLWDRTYEQYF.

The chain recombines TRBV18 with TRBJ1-3, with 8 bases fitting TRBD1. CDR1 KGHSH and CDR2 LQKENI come from the germline V gene. After removal of 6 bases from V and 8 bases from J, the junction contained 6 bases not matched to a gene. The CDR3 is 13 amino acids. The CDR3 DNA reads as TGTGCCAGCTCCCCAGACAGGGGAGACACCATATATTTT. Protein: CASSPDRGDTIYF.

The CDR3 loop is CASSALAGGLHEQYF. CDR3 nucleotide sequence: TGTGCCAGCAGTGCCCTAGCGGGAGGGCTGCACGAGCAGTACTTC. The chain joins TRBV6-4 to TRBJ2-7; TRBD2 matches at 12 bases. Germline V gene data show CDR1 as MRHNA and CDR2 as SNTAGT. The CDR3 runs to 15 residues. With V trimmed by 4 bases and J by 5 bases, 6 bases remained unmatched.

J is TRBJ2-5 and V is TRBV3-1 (or the pseudogene TRBV3-2); no reliable D call. CDR1 is LGHDT and CDR2 is YNNKEL in the germline V gene (reference sequence). The CDR3 extends over 11 amino acids. The V end lost 2 bases, the J end lost 5 bases, and 3 bases lay between the germline ends. CDR3 in amino acids: CASSQRETQYF. The DNA of the CDR3 is TGTGCCAGCAGCCAACGGGAGACCCAGTACTTC.

This clone was found a few times. The chain uses TRBV28 and TRBJ2-7, with a tentative D call TRBD2 (6 bases). The CDR3 has 15 residues. The V and J ends lost 2 bases and 5 bases respectively, with 16 bases between them. Germline CDR1 MDHEN, CDR2 SYDVKM. CDR3 region: CASSLRRGSLHEQYF. The CDR3 nucleotides are TGTGCCAGCAGTTTAAGGAGGGGAAGTCTCCACGAGCAGTACTTC.

The chain employs TRBV7-9 and TRBJ1-1; the D is unclear. The V gene's germline CDR1 is SEHNR and CDR2 FQNEAQ (reference sequence). V was pared by 5 bases and J by 6 bases, with 13 bases between. The CDR3 spans 13 residues. In nucleotides, the CDR3 is TGTGCCAGCAGCCTGAAATTCGAGCCTGAAGCTTTCTTT. It specifies CASSLKFEPEAFF.

This chain uses TRBV4-3 with TRBJ1-2; D remains ambiguous. The germline gives CDR1 LGHNA, CDR2 YSLEER. Trimming removed 4 bases from V and 2 bases from J, with 14 bases in between. There are 15 residues in the CDR3. The CDR3 DNA reads as TGCGCCAGCAGCCCGGCCGGCAGGCCGAACTATGGCTACACCTTC. Protein sequence: CASSPAGRPNYGYTF.

The chain links TRBV30 to TRBJ1-1, with a possible D match to TRBD1 (6 bases). CDR1 GTSNPN and CDR2 SVGIG come from the germline V gene (reference sequence). The ends were cut back, 4 bases at V and 4 bases at J, with 19 bases in the middle. The CDR3 loop spans 15 amino acids. CDR3 amino acids: CAWKGRYRDGTEAFF. CDR3 nucleotide sequence: TGTGCCTGGAAGGGGAGATACAGGGATGGCACTGAAGCTTTCTTT.

The V gene is TRBV4-3, the J gene TRBJ1-6; D might be TRBD1 (5 bases). The V gene lost 4 bases and the J gene lost 3 bases, with 19 bases spanning the gap. Germline loops: CDR1 LGHNA, CDR2 YSLEER. CDR3 size: 18 residues. The CDR3 DNA is TGCGCCAGCAGCCGTACCACATCAGGGACCTTCTATAATTCACCCCTCCACTTT. This encodes CASSRTTSGTFYNSPLHF.

The chain has TRBV11-3 and TRBJ2-3, with 9 bases identical to TRBD1. Trimming cost V 5 bases and J 5 bases; bases outside gene matches: 5. There are 14 residues in the CDR3. Germline CDR1 reads SGHNT; CDR2 reads YENEEA. Written as DNA, the CDR3 is TGTGCCAGCAGCCGAAGGACAGGGGAAGATACGCAGTATTTT. As protein: CASSRRTGEDTQYF.

The V gene is TRBV23-1, the J gene TRBJ2-1, with D unresolved. TRBV23-1 is treated as an ORF (open reading frame) with a function not yet certain. With 3 bases removed from V and 3 bases from J, the gap between germline ends came to 12 bases. The CDR3 runs to 15 residues. The CDR3 DNA reads as TGCGCCAGCAGTCATAGGGAACCTTACTACAATGAGCAGTTCTTC. It codes for CASSHREPYYNEQFF.

This clone occurred a few times. The chain uses TRBV5-5 and TRBJ1-3, with D possibly matching TRBD1 (5 bases). The ends were cut back, 3 bases at V and 0 bases at J, with 10 bases in the middle. Looked up from germline, CDR1 is SGHKS and CDR2 is YYEKEE (reference sequence). The CDR3 consists of 15 residues. For the CDR3, the DNA is TGTGCCAGCAGCTCGGGACGGCACTCTGGAAACACCATATATTTT. This encodes CASSSGRHSGNTIYF.